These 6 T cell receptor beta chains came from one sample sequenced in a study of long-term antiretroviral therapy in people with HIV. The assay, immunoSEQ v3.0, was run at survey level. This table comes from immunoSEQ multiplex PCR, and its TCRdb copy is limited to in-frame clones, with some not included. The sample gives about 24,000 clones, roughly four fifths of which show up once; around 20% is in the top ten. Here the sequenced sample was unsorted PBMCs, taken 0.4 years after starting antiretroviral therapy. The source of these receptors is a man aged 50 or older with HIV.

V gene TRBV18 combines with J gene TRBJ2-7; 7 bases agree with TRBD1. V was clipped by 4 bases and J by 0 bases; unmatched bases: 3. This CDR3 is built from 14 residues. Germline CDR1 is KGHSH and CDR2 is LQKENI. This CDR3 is CASSLGQDSYEQYF. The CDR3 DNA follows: TGTGCCAGCTCACTTGGACAGGACTCCTACGAGCAGTACTTC.

The CDR3 nucleotides read TGTGCCAGTAGTTTACAGGGGCCTCGCTATGTTATGAACACTGAAGCTTTCTTT. Translating gives CASSLQGPRYVMNTEAFF. V and J are TRBV19 and TRBJ1-1, with 7 bases that match TRBD1. With V trimmed by 5 bases and J by 0 bases, 15 bases remained unmatched. Germline V CDR1 and CDR2: LNHDA, SQIVND (reference sequence). The CDR3 sequence is 18 residues long.

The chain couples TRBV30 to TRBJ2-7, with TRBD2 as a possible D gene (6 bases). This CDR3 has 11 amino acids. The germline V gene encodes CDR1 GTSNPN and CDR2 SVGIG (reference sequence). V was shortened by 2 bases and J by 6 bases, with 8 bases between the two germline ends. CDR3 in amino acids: CAWSYGGEQYF. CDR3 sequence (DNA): TGTGCCTGGAGTTACGGGGGCGAGCAGTACTTC.

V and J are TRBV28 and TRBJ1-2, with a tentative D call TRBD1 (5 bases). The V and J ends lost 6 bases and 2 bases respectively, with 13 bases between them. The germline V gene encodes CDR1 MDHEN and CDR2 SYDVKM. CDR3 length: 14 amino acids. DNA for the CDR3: TGTGCCAGCAGGGAGGGGCCCCCAAACTATGGCTACACCTTC. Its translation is CASREGPPNYGYTF.

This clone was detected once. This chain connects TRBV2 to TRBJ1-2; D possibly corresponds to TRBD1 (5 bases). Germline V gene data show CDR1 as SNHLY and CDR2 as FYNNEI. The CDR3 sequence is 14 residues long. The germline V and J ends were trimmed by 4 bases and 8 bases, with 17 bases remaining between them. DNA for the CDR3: TGTGCCAGCAGTGTGGGAGGGGTCCTAGGGGGCTACACCTTC. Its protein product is CASSVGGVLGGYTF.

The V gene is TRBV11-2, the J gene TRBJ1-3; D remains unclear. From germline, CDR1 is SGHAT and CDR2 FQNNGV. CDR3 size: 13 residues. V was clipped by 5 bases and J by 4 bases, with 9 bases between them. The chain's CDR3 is CASSAEVGNTIYF. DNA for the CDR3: TGTGCCAGCAGCGCCGAAGTCGGAAACACCATATATTTT.